This paragraph reports one TCR beta chain. This sample is part of a study of Ad26.COV2.S vaccination and SARS-CoV-2 variants. On the study more broadly: COV1001, an Ad26.COV2.S trial, supplied this vaccine-arm donor.

The germline V gene has CDR1 GTSNPN and CDR2 SVGIG (reference sequence). Trimming pared 3 bases from V and 8 bases from J, leaving 9 bases between. The CDR3 loop spans 11 amino acids. The data were produced by immunoSEQ multiplex PCR, yet TCRdb's version contains in-frame clones alone and is incomplete. Altogether about 460,000 clones are present, approximately 90% being singletons, with the ten largest covering about 1.5%. The treatment here: some 20 received Ad26.COV2.S at low or high dose, single or two shots; a few received placebo; per-sample allocation not given. Samples came from day 63 after the first vaccine or placebo injection.

Sequences were derived from peripheral blood, sampled in a trial of Ad26.COV2.S vaccine versus placebo. The source of this sequence is a person between 18 and 65 years old who received the Ad26.COV2.S COVID-19 vaccine or a placebo. This chain connects TRBV30 to TRBJ2-3, with D tentatively TRBD1 or TRBD2 (5 bases each). CDR3 in DNA: TGTGCCTGGAGGGTAGGGACTACGCAGTATTTT. It yields the protein CAWRVGTTQYF.